This entry lists 30 T cell receptor beta chains sequenced from one sample in a study of PD-L1 blockade in urothelial cancer. Data came from immunoSEQ multiplex PCR; TCRdb stores just in-frame clones and leaves some out. The sample shows 68,000 or so clones, roughly four fifths of them seen only once. The time point is: pretreatment peripheral blood. The input for sequencing was PBMCs, taken around atezolizumab (anti-PD-L1) treatment. The source is a man in his 70s with urothelial cancer.

The V and J genes are TRBV5-4 and TRBJ2-7; TRBD1 is a possible D gene (6 bases). CDR1 SGHNT and CDR2 YYREEE come from the germline V gene (reference sequence). The CDR3 covers 12 residues. The germline V and J ends were trimmed by 4 bases and 4 bases, with 9 bases remaining between them. CDR3 DNA: TGTGCCAGCAGCGGGGGCAGTTACGAGCAGTACTTC. Translation: CASSGGSYEQYF.

There are a few counts of this clone. This rearrangement joins TRBV5-1 to TRBJ1-2; D is possibly TRBD1 (5 bases). The CDR3 is 18 amino acids. Germline V gene lookup returns CDR1 SGHRS and CDR2 YFSETQ. The ends were cut back, 0 bases at V and 6 bases at J, with 24 bases in the middle. The CDR3 bases are TGCGCCAGCAGCTTGGAAGTGGCTGGGGCAGGTGGAGGGGATGGCTACACCTTC. It encodes CASSLEVAGAGGGDGYTF.

In this sample, this clone turned up a few times. The J gene is TRBJ1-1, the V gene TRBV7-8; no clear D. Germline V gene sequence: CDR1 SGHVS, CDR2 FQNEAQ. Trimming took off 4 bases at V and 4 bases at J, with 16 bases between the two ends. The CDR3 has 15 residues. The CDR3 spells CASSSLLREGTEAFF. The DNA of the CDR3 is TGTGCCAGCAGCTCCCTGCTCCGGGAGGGCACTGAAGCTTTCTTT. Using reference TRBV7-8 and TRBJ1-1 for the parts outside the CDR3, the full variable domain is GAGVSQSPRYKVAKRGQDVALRCDPISGHVSLFWYQQALGQGPEFLTYFQNEAQLDKSGLPSDRFFAERPEGSVSTLKIQRTQQEDSAVYLCASSSLLREGTEAFFGQGTRLTVV.

The chain couples TRBV4-1 to TRBJ1-2; 9 nucleotides align to TRBD1. Trimming removed 1 base from V and 7 bases from J; junction bases left unmatched: 4. Germline V gene lookup returns CDR1 MGHRA and CDR2 YSYEKL. This CDR3 contains 14 residues. CDR3 DNA: TGCGCCAGCAGCCAAGTGGACAGGGGTCTTGGCTACACCTTC. Translation: CASSQVDRGLGYTF.

This sequence joins TRBV19 and TRBJ1-2; a possible D gene is TRBD1 (5 bases). This CDR3 is built from 18 residues. Trimming removed 0 bases at V and 6 bases at J, with 23 bases between. CDR1 and CDR2 from the germline V gene are LNHDA and SQIVND (reference sequence). CDR3 nucleotides: TGTGCCAGTAGTATAGATACGAGGTGGCGGGGGAAGGTGGATGGCTACACCTTC. Amino acid sequence: CASSIDTRWRGKVDGYTF.

The V call is TRBV6-5, the J call TRBJ1-4, with 8 bases identical to TRBD1. Unmatched junction bases numbered 7, after V lost 6 bases and J lost 7 bases. Per germline, CDR1 MNHEY and CDR2 SVGAGI. The CDR3 runs 14 residues. CDR3 sequence reads: CASRLMTGVEKLFF. CDR3 nucleotide sequence: TGTGCCAGCAGGTTGATGACAGGGGTTGAAAAACTGTTTTTT.

This sequence joins TRBV7-6 and TRBJ2-1; 9 nucleotides line up with TRBD1. From germline, CDR1 is SGHVS and CDR2 FNYEAQ. J was trimmed by 6 bases and V by 2 bases; bases with no gene match: 2. The CDR3 extends over 14 amino acids. The CDR3 region is CASSLRQGGNEQFF. The CDR3 DNA is TGTGCCAGCAGCTTACGACAGGGGGGCAATGAGCAGTTCTTC.

The rearrangement joins TRBV7-9 to TRBJ2-5; D unresolved. The CDR3 is 14 residues long. Germline CDR1 is SEHNR and CDR2 is FQNEAQ (reference sequence). V was shortened by 1 base and J by 2 bases, with 8 bases between the two germline ends. The CDR3 DNA is TGTGCCAGCAGCTTAGGAGTCCTACAAGAGACCCAGTACTTC. Translated, it gives CASSLGVLQETQYF. Combining the CDR3 with reference TRBV7-9 and TRBJ2-5 gives the whole variable domain DTGVSQNPRHKITKRGQNVTFRCDPISEHNRLYWYRQTLGQGPEFLTYFQNEAQLEKSRLLSDRFSAERPKGSFSTLEIQRTEQGDSAMYLCASSLGVLQETQYFGPGTRLLVL.

V is TRBV7-8 and J is TRBJ2-7, with 10 bases lining up with TRBD1. CDR3 length equals 17 residues. Trimming removed 7 bases from V and 2 bases from J; junction bases left unmatched: 14. Per the germline V gene, CDR1 is SGHVS and CDR2 is FQNEAQ. CDR3 sequence reads: CASKKDGQGGIAYEQYF. The DNA of the CDR3 is TGTGCCAGCAAAAAAGATGGACAGGGGGGTATTGCCTACGAGCAGTACTTC.

This clone showed up just once. The rearrangement uses TRBV15 and TRBJ1-2; tentative D call: TRBD1 (6 bases). V gave up 4 bases and J gave up 8 bases, with 20 bases separating them. This CDR3 comprises 15 residues. Germline lookup yields CDR1 LNHNV and CDR2 YYDKDF (reference sequence). This chain's CDR3 is CATSNRGGRMGGYTF. CDR3 in DNA: TGTGCCACCAGCAACAGAGGGGGACGAATGGGAGGCTACACCTTC.

The V and J genes are TRBV28 and TRBJ2-1, with 11 bases matching TRBD2. Germline V gene data show CDR1 as MDHEN and CDR2 as SYDVKM. The junction had 4 bases not matched to a gene; V was cut back by 1 base and J by 8 bases. CDR3 size: 15 residues. The CDR3 coding sequence is TGTGCCAGCAGTTTATTAGCGGGAGGGCGGGATGAGCAGTTCTTC. This gives the protein CASSLLAGGRDEQFF.

This rearrangement joins TRBV5-5 to TRBJ1-2; D not resolved. V dropped 4 bases and J dropped 8 bases, with 15 bases sitting between them. Germline CDR1 is SGHKS and CDR2 is YYEKEE (reference sequence). CDR3 length: 13 residues. In DNA form, the CDR3 reads TGTGCCAGCAGCGTTCCAGGCTCCGAAGGCTACACCTTC. As protein: CASSVPGSEGYTF.

This clone was detected a few times. The chain has TRBV2 and TRBJ2-5; 13 bases line up with TRBD2. This CDR3 comprises 15 residues. CDR1 SNHLY and CDR2 FYNNEI come from the germline V gene. The V and J ends lost 7 bases and 3 bases, in that order; junction bases with no gene match: 5. The CDR3 coding sequence is TGTGCCAGCAAATTTGGGACTAGCGGGAAAGAGACCCAGTACTTC. Its protein is CASKFGTSGKETQYF.

J is TRBJ2-7 and V is TRBV27; 7 bases line up with TRBD1. This CDR3 is 15 amino acids long. With V trimmed by 7 bases and J by 1 base, 10 bases remained unmatched. Germline V CDR1 and CDR2: MNHEY, SMNVEV (reference sequence). For the CDR3, the DNA is TGTGCCAGCACCCCCTCCTCGGGACAGTCCTACGAGCAGTACTTC. Translating it yields CASTPSSGQSYEQYF.

CDR3 bases: TGCGCCAGCAGCTTGGGATTGGTGGAGGAGACCCAGTACTTC. It translates to CASSLGLVEETQYF. This chain connects TRBV5-1 to TRBJ2-5; the D is unclear. Trimming pared 0 bases from V and 5 bases from J, leaving 11 bases between. Germline V gives CDR1 SGHRS, CDR2 YFSETQ. CDR3 size: 14 residues.

This chain joins TRBV19 and TRBJ1-1; D possibly corresponds to TRBD1 (5 bases). The CDR3 totals 15 residues. Trimming cost V 5 bases and J 3 bases, with 16 bases left between them. In germline, CDR1 is LNHDA, CDR2 SQIVND (reference sequence). The CDR3 loop is CASSPWSGPDTEAFF. CDR3 bases: TGTGCCAGTAGTCCCTGGTCAGGGCCCGACACTGAAGCTTTCTTT.

The chain joins TRBV30 to TRBJ1-3; D not certain. Trimming pared 3 bases from V and 0 bases from J, leaving 12 bases between. Germline assignment: CDR1 GTSNPN and CDR2 SVGIG (reference sequence). This CDR3 is built from 15 residues. This CDR3 is CAWRPDGVSGNTIYF. CDR3 nucleotide sequence: TGTGCCTGGAGACCCGACGGGGTCTCTGGAAACACCATATATTTT.

The V and J genes are TRBV4-3 and TRBJ2-7, with D uncertain. The CDR3 loop spans 13 amino acids. Trimming left V 1 base short and J 3 bases short, with 7 bases between. CDR1 is LGHNA and CDR2 is YSLEER in the germline V gene. Here the CDR3 DNA reads TGCGCCAGCAGCCAAGGTACGGGCTACGAGCAGTACTTC. Translation: CASSQGTGYEQYF.

The V call is TRBV7-9, the J call TRBJ2-5; TRBD2 might be the D (6 bases). The length of the CDR3 is 15 residues. The V gene lost 5 bases and the J gene lost 2 bases, with 15 bases spanning the gap. Germline V lookup: CDR1 SEHNR, CDR2 FQNEAQ (reference sequence). CDR3 coding DNA: TGTGCCAGCAGCCCCCGAGGGGAGGATCAAGAGACCCAGTACTTC. This gives the protein CASSPRGEDQETQYF.

The chain combines TRBV14 with TRBJ2-1, with 14 bases matching TRBD2. The germline gives CDR1 SGHDN, CDR2 FVKESK. This CDR3 spans 15 amino acids. With V trimmed by 4 bases and J by 9 bases, 5 bases remained unmatched. The CDR3 DNA follows: TGTGCCAGCAGCCGAGGGACTAGCGGGAGTGGTGAGCAGTTCTTC. Translated, it gives CASSRGTSGSGEQFF.

The rearrangement uses TRBV30 and TRBJ1-5; 8 bases fit TRBD1. The CDR3 is made up of 15 amino acids. The germline gives CDR1 GTSNPN, CDR2 SVGIG (reference sequence). V lost 3 bases to trimming and J lost 2 bases; unmatched junction nucleotides: 6. The CDR3 loop is CAWSKTGGGNQPQHF. Here the CDR3 DNA reads TGTGCCTGGAGCAAAACAGGGGGTGGCAATCAGCCCCAGCATTTT.

This chain uses TRBV7-2 with TRBJ2-7; 7 bases agree with TRBD1. Losses at the gene ends were 1 base for V and 5 bases for J; bases not matched to a gene: 5. Germline V gives CDR1 SGHTA, CDR2 FQGNSA. The length of the CDR3 is 14 residues. The CDR3 region is CASSLVRGRNEQYF. CDR3 DNA: TGTGCCAGCAGCTTAGTTAGGGGGCGCAACGAGCAGTACTTC.

This clone was counted between two and nine times. V and J are TRBV10-3 and TRBJ1-6; D is possibly TRBD1 (6 bases). Germline-derived CDR1 and CDR2 are ENHRY and SYGVKD. Trimming pared 5 bases from V and 5 bases from J, leaving 7 bases between. CDR3 length equals 13 residues. CDR3 in amino acids: CAISYRDNSPLHF. As DNA, the CDR3 is TGTGCCATCAGTTACAGGGATAATTCACCCCTCCACTTT.

The gene calls are TRBV5-1 and TRBJ1-6, with D unclear. With 0 bases removed from V and 7 bases from J, the gap between germline ends came to 5 bases. The germline V gene encodes CDR1 SGHRS and CDR2 YFSETQ. The CDR3 is made up of 13 amino acids. The CDR3 reads CASSLAQNSPLHF. DNA for the CDR3: TGCGCCAGCAGCTTGGCCCAGAATTCACCCCTCCACTTT.

This clone was detected a few times. The rearrangement uses TRBV28 and TRBJ2-7; TRBD2 aligns across 13 bases. V was clipped by 11 bases and J by 5 bases; unmatched bases: 6. CDR1 MDHEN and CDR2 SYDVKM come from the germline V gene. The CDR3 consists of 13 residues. CDR3 sequence reads: CAGGTSGNHEQYF. For the CDR3, the DNA is TGTGCCGGGGGGACTAGCGGGAACCACGAGCAGTACTTC.

This clone was detected a few times. The CDR3 protein is CASSLFAVDTEAFF. CDR3 coding DNA: TGTGCCAGCAGCTTATTTGCAGTTGACACTGAAGCTTTCTTT. The chain employs TRBV7-8 and TRBJ1-1; D is undetermined. Trimming pared 2 bases from V and 3 bases from J, leaving 10 bases between. Looked up from germline, CDR1 is SGHVS and CDR2 is FQNEAQ. The CDR3 runs to 14 residues.

The V and J genes are TRBV5-1 and TRBJ2-2, with 9 bases lining up with TRBD2. This CDR3 is built from 16 residues. The V gene's germline CDR1 is SGHRS and CDR2 YFSETQ. The trim removed 4 bases at V and 2 bases at J, leaving 6 bases unmatched. The CDR3: CASSQTLAGNTGELFF. CDR3 nucleotides: TGCGCCAGCAGCCAAACTCTAGCGGGAAACACCGGGGAGCTGTTTTTT.

V gene TRBV7-3 combines with J gene TRBJ2-5, with TRBD1 matching over 7 bases. The CDR3 is 13 residues long. Trimming cost V 1 base and J 4 bases; bases outside gene matches: 0. Germline V gene data show CDR1 as SGHTA and CDR2 as FQGTGA. In DNA, the CDR3 is TGTGCCAGCAGCTTAAGACAGGGAGAGACCCAGTACTTC. Translation: CASSLRQGETQYF. The entire variable domain, with the rest obtained from reference TRBV7-3 and TRBJ2-5, is as follows: GAGVSQTPSNKVTEKGKYVELRCDPISGHTALYWYRQSLGQGPEFLIYFQGTGAADDSGLPNDRFFAVRPEGSVSTLKIQRTERGDSAVYLCASSLRQGETQYFGPGTRLLVL.

The V call is TRBV18, the J call TRBJ2-7; 10 bases fit TRBD1. Germline CDR1 reads KGHSH; CDR2 reads LQKENI. Trimming took 2 bases from V and 7 from J; bases not matched to a gene: 5. CDR3 size: 14 residues. The CDR3 DNA reads TGTGCCAGCTCACCAACGACAGGGGGCTCGGAGCAGTACTTC. Translating it yields CASSPTTGGSEQYF.

The chain joins TRBV18 to TRBJ1-4, with a weak D call TRBD1 (5 bases). V lost 2 bases to trimming and J lost 8 bases, with 9 bases between them. The CDR3 runs 13 residues. CDR1 is KGHSH and CDR2 is LQKENI in the germline V gene. In DNA form, the CDR3 reads TGTGCCAGCTCACCAATAGGGGCCGAAAAACTGTTTTTT. It translates to CASSPIGAEKLFF.